The 13 T cell receptor beta chains given below trace back to one sample, sequenced in a study of OX40 agonist ivuxolimab in advanced cancers. Libraries were made using the immunoSEQ multiplex PCR assay. TCRdb holds this immuneACCESS table with in-frame rearrangements only. Some clones are missing; in checked studies, unresolved V genes explain under half, and the rest has no known cause. This sample is represented by around 39,000 clones; around 80% of them were singletons. The biggest ten clones account for roughly 2% of the sample. Source: CD4+ or CD8+ T cells sorted from blood, taken in a trial of the OX40 agonist ivuxolimab. Every receptor here comes from an adult with an advanced solid tumor such as melanoma, head and neck, liver or kidney cancer.

The rearrangement joins TRBV2 to TRBJ2-7; D might be TRBD2 (5 bases). Germline loops: CDR1 SNHLY, CDR2 FYNNEI. The CDR3 covers 15 residues. V shed 6 bases and J shed 0 bases, with 15 bases lying between them. The DNA of the CDR3 is TGTGCCAGCAGCGGTACTAGGAAGAGCTCCTACGAGCAGTACTTC. It specifies CASSGTRKSSYEQYF.

The V call is TRBV10-3, the J call TRBJ1-4; D remains unclear. The V and J ends lost 6 bases and 4 bases respectively, with 12 bases between them. This CDR3 has 14 residues. Germline V gives CDR1 ENHRY, CDR2 SYGVKD. CDR3 DNA: TGTGCCATCAGGGCCCGGCCAGATAATGAAAAACTGTTTTTT. It yields the protein CAIRARPDNEKLFF.

The rearrangement joins TRBV21-1 to TRBJ2-3. TRBV21-1 is a documented pseudogene. The CDR3 runs to 12 residues. The CDR3 DNA is TGTGCCAGCAGCACTCAAGTAGATACGCAGTATTTT. Its translation: CASSTQVDTQYF.

Only one count was recorded for this clone. The chain combines TRBV19 with TRBJ2-7; 7 bases match TRBD2. CDR1 is LNHDA, CDR2 SQIVND, per germline (reference sequence). The CDR3 runs 14 residues. V shed 3 bases and J 0 bases; nucleotides not matched to a gene: 2. The CDR3 loop reads CASSMGGSSYEQYF. DNA for the CDR3: TGTGCCAGTAGTATGGGCGGGAGCTCCTACGAGCAGTACTTC.

V usage is TRBV7-8 and J usage is TRBJ2-7; 10 nucleotides match TRBD1. The trim removed 6 bases at V and 6 bases at J, leaving 8 bases unmatched. CDR3 length: 14 residues. CDR1 and CDR2 from the germline V gene are SGHVS and FQNEAQ. The CDR3 protein is CASRAGTGVSEQYF. DNA for the CDR3: TGTGCCAGCAGGGCCGGGACAGGGGTTTCCGAGCAGTACTTC.

This clone was recorded a few times. V gene TRBV19 combines with J gene TRBJ2-5; 7 bases fit TRBD2. Germline loops: CDR1 LNHDA, CDR2 SQIVND (reference sequence). Trimming took 11 bases from V and 5 from J; bases not matched to a gene: 11. The CDR3 is 13 amino acids. In DNA form, the CDR3 reads TGTGCCGTTCCCGGGACTAAGAGGGAGACCCAGTACTTC. It codes for CAVPGTKRETQYF.

The gene calls are TRBV28 and TRBJ1-2; 8 bases are shared with TRBD1. CDR1 and CDR2 (germline): MDHEN, SYDVKM. V lost 6 bases, J lost 8 bases, and 11 bases stayed unmatched. This CDR3 contains 14 residues. The CDR3 coding sequence is TGTGCCAGCAGCCCGACTGACAGGGGAGGCGGCTACACCTTC. Translating it yields CASSPTDRGGGYTF.

This clone has more than one count but fewer than ten. The chain uses TRBV18 and TRBJ1-5; the match to TRBD1 covers 8 bases. Germline CDR1 KGHSH, CDR2 LQKENI. The CDR3 has 16 amino acids. The junction had 6 bases not matched to a gene; V was cut back by 1 base and J by 4 bases. The CDR3 sequence is CASSPLGDRYNQPQHF. The CDR3 DNA reads TGTGCCAGCTCACCACTTGGGGACAGGTATAATCAGCCCCAGCATTTT.

The CDR3 nucleotides read TGTGCCAGCAGTTCGGACAGGTTCGAGCAGTACTTC. Amino acids: CASSSDRFEQYF. The chain employs TRBV6-1 and TRBJ2-7; 7 bases agree with TRBD1. Germline-derived CDR1 and CDR2 are MNHNS and SASEGT. The CDR3 sequence is 12 residues long. V trimming: 5 bases; J trimming: 6 bases; junction bases outside the gene matches: 4.

This clone was seen once. The J gene is TRBJ2-3, the V gene TRBV29-1; possibly TRBD1 or TRBD2 for D (6 bases each). Germline CDR1 and CDR2: SQVTM and ANQGSEA. CDR3 size: 13 residues. V was trimmed by 7 bases and J by 0 bases, leaving 11 bases between them. CDR3 coding DNA: TGCAGCGGAACGGGGGCCAGCACAGATACGCAGTATTTT. It codes for CSGTGASTDTQYF.

This clone was counted only a few times. V and J are TRBV6-6 and TRBJ2-1; 12 bases map to TRBD2. Germline V lookup: CDR1 MNHNY, CDR2 SVGAGI (reference sequence). Germline trimming cut 9 bases from V and 10 bases from J; bases unmatched to any gene: 7. The CDR3 sequence is 13 residues long. CDR3 bases: TGTGCCAGTTCACTAGCGGGAGGCGGCGAGCAGTTCTTC. Protein: CASSLAGGGEQFF.

The rearrangement links TRBV7-2 to TRBJ2-3; no clear D. V was clipped by 2 bases and J by 1 base, with 4 bases between them. Per the germline V gene, CDR1 is SGHTA and CDR2 is FQGNSA. CDR3 length: 13 residues. The DNA for the CDR3 is TGTGCCAGCAGCTTATTGGGCACAGATACGCAGTATTTT. Translating it yields CASSLLGTDTQYF.

The chain joins TRBV2 to TRBJ1-5; 8 bases match TRBD1. The germline gives CDR1 SNHLY, CDR2 FYNNEI. After removal of 1 base from V and 4 bases from J, the junction contained 3 bases not matched to a gene. The CDR3 extends over 15 amino acids. CDR3: CASSEEGQANQPQHF. The CDR3 region has the DNA TGTGCCAGCAGTGAAGAGGGACAGGCGAATCAGCCCCAGCATTTT.